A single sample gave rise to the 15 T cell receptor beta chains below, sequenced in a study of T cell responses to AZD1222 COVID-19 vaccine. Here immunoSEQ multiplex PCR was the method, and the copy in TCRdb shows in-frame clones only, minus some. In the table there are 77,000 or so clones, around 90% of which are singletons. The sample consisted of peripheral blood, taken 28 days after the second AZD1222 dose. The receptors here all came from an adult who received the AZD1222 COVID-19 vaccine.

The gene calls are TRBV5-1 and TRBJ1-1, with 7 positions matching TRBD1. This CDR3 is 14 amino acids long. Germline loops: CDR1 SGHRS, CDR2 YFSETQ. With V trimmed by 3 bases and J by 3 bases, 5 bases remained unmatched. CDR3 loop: CASSSAGGYTEAFF. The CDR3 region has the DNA TGCGCCAGCAGCTCGGCAGGGGGGTACACTGAAGCTTTCTTT.

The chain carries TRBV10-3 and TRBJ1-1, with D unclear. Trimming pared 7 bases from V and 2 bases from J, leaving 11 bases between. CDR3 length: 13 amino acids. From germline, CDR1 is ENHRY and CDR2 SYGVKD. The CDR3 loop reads CAIKRASNTEAFF. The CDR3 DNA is TGTGCCATCAAGAGAGCAAGCAACACTGAAGCTTTCTTT.

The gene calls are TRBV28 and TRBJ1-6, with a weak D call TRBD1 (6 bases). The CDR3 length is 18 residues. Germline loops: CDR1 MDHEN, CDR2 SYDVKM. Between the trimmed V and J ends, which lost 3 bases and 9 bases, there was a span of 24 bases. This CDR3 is CASSFWRQVPGSGSPLHF. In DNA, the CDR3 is TGTGCCAGCAGTTTCTGGAGACAGGTCCCTGGGAGTGGTTCACCCCTCCACTTT.

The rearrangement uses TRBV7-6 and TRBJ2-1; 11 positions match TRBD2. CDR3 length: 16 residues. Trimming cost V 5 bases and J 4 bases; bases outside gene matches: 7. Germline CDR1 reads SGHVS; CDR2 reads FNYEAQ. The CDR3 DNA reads TGTGCCAGCAGCCCCACCTCTAGCGGGGGGTACAATGAGCAGTTCTTC. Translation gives CASSPTSSGGYNEQFF.

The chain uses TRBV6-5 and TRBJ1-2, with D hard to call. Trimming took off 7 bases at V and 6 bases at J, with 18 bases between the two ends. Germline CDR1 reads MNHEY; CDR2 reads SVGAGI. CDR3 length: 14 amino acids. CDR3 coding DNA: TGTGCCAGCACCCCCGGAGCAAGGAGTGATGGCTACACCTTC. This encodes CASTPGARSDGYTF.

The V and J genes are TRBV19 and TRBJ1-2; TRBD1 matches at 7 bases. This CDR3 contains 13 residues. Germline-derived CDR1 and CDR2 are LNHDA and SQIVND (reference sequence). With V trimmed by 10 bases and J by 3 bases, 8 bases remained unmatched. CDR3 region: CATQGQLHYGYTF. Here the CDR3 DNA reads TGTGCCACCCAGGGACAGCTACACTATGGCTACACCTTC.

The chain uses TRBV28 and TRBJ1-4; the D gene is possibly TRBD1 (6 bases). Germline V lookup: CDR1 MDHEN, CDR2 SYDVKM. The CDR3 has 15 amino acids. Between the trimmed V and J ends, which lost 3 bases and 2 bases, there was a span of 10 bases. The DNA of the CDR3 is TGTGCCAGCAGTTTGTCACAGGGTACTAATGAAAAACTGTTTTTT. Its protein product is CASSLSQGTNEKLFF.

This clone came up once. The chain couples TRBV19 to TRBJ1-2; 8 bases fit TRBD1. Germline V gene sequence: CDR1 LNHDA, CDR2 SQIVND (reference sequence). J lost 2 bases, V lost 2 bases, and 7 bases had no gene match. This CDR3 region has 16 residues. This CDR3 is CASSISGQGKNYGYTF. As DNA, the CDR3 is TGTGCCAGTAGTATAAGTGGACAGGGAAAAAACTATGGCTACACCTTC.

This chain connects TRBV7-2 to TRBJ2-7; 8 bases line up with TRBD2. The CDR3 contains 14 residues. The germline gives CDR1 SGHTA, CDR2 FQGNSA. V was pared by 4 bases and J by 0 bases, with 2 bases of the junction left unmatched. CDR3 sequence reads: CASSWAGGSYEQYF. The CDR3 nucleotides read TGTGCCAGCAGCTGGGCGGGGGGCTCCTACGAGCAGTACTTC. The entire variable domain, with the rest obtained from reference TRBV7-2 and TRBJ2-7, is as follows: GAGVSQSPSNKVTEKGKDVELRCDPISGHTALYWYRQSLGQGLEFLIYFQGNSAPDKSGLPSDRFSAERTGGSVSTLTIQRTQQEDSAVYLCASSWAGGSYEQYFGPGTRLTVT.

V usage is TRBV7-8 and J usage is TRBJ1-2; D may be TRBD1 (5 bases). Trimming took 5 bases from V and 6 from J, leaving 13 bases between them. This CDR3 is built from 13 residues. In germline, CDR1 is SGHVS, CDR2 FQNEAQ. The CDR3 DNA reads TGTGCCAGCAGCCGGGGGGGGATGAATGGCTACACCTTC. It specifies CASSRGGMNGYTF.

The CDR3 nucleotides read TGTGCCAGCAGCCCCCGGGACAGGTCGCCCGATGGCTACACCTTC. It encodes CASSPRDRSPDGYTF. The chain links TRBV7-6 to TRBJ1-2; 8 nucleotides match TRBD1. The germline gives CDR1 SGHVS, CDR2 FNYEAQ. V shed 5 bases and J 6 bases; nucleotides not matched to a gene: 11. The CDR3 runs 15 residues.

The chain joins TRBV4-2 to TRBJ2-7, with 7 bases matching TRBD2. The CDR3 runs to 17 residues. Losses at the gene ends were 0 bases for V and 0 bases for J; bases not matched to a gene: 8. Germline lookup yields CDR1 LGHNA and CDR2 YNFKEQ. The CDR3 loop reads CASSQDWSGTGSYEQYF. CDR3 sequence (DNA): TGTGCCAGCAGCCAAGATTGGAGCGGGACCGGCTCCTACGAGCAGTACTTC.

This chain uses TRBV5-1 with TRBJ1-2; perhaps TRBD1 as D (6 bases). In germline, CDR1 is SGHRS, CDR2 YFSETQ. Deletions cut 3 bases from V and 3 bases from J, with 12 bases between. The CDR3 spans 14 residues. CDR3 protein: CASSSLTGDYGYTF. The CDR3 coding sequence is TGCGCCAGCAGCTCGCTGACAGGAGACTATGGCTACACCTTC.

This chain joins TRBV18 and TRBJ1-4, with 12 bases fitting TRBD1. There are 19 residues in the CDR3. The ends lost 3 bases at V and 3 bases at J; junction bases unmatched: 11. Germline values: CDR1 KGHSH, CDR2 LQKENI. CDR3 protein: CASSPLQGGQGAPNEKLFF. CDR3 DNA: TGTGCCAGCTCACCGCTCCAGGGGGGACAGGGGGCGCCTAATGAAAAACTGTTTTTT. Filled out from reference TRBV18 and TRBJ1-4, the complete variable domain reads NAGVMQNPRHLVRRRGQEARLRCSPMKGHSHVYWYRQLPEEGLKFMVYLQKENIIDESGMPKERFSAEFPKEGPSILRIQQVVRGDSAAYFCASSPLQGGQGAPNEKLFFGSGTQLSVL.

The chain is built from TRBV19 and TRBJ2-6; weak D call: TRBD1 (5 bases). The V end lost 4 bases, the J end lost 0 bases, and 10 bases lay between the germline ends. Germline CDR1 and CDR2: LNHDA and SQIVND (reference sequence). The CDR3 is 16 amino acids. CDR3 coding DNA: TGTGCCAGTAGTAGTCAGGGTAACTCTGGGGCCAACGTCCTGACTTTC. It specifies CASSSQGNSGANVLTF.